Listed below are T cell receptor beta chains from one sample, sequenced in a study of long-term antiretroviral therapy in people with HIV. TCRdb keeps only in-frame clones here, not all; method: immunoSEQ multiplex PCR. The sample contains around 37,000 clones, around 85% of which appear only once. Source: unsorted PBMCs, taken roughly 3.3 years after starting antiretroviral therapy. The receptors here all came from a man between 18 and 35 years old with HIV. CDR3s include the opening cysteine and the closing phenylalanine or tryptophan. D genes are given only for firm matches. Not all rows give a size; the values are once, few, many and, for expanded clones, a class.

J: TRBJ1-1; size: -; V: TRBV18; D: TRBD1; DNA: TGTGCCAGCTCACCACAGGACAGGGGGCCCGGGGAAGCTTTCTTT; CDR3: CASSPQDRGPGEAFF
J: TRBJ2-1; size: -; V: TRBV27; D: TRBD2; DNA: TGTGCCAGCAGTTTTCCCGGACTAGCGGGAGACACTGAGCAGTTCTTC; CDR3: CASSFPGLAGDTEQFF
J: TRBJ1-1; size: -; V: TRBV5-1; D: -; DNA: TGCGCCAGCAGCGAAGACAGGCCTCTTGAAGCTTTCTTT; CDR3: CASSEDRPLEAFF
J: TRBJ2-7; size: -; V: TRBV6-5; D: -; DNA: TGTGCCAGCAGTTACTCGATACAGGGAGTATACGAGCAGTACTTC; CDR3: CASSYSIQGVYEQYF
J: TRBJ2-7; size: -; V: TRBV7-3; D: -; DNA: TGTGCCAGCAGCCCAGGGACGGGTGGCTACGAGCAGTACTTC; CDR3: CASSPGTGGYEQYF
J: TRBJ2-7; size: -; V: TRBV19; D: -; DNA: TGTGCCAGTAGAGGATCGCACTACGAGCAGTACTTC; CDR3: CASRGSHYEQYF
J: TRBJ2-1; size: -; V: TRBV19; D: TRBD2; DNA: TGTGCCAGTAGTATAGGTCCTACTAGCGGGAGGGGAAATGAGCAGTTCTTC; CDR3: CASSIGPTSGRGNEQFF
J: TRBJ2-7; size: few; V: TRBV7-9; D: -; DNA: TGTGCCAGCAGCTTAGGCAGGGGACTCCCCTACGAGCAGTACTTC; CDR3: CASSLGRGLPYEQYF
J: TRBJ2-7; size: -; V: TRBV28; D: -; DNA: TGTGCCAGCAGTCCCACGGCGCCCGAGCAGTACTTC; CDR3: CASSPTAPEQYF
J: TRBJ1-4; size: -; V: TRBV5-1; D: TRBD1; DNA: TGCGCCAGCAGCGGTGGACAGGGGGATGCTGAAAAACTGTTTTTT; CDR3: CASSGGQGDAEKLFF
J: TRBJ1-2; size: -; V: TRBV10-1; D: -; DNA: TGCGCCAGCAGTGAGAGGCGGGATACTACCATCTATGGCTACACCTTC; CDR3: CASSERRDTTIYGYTF
J: TRBJ1-2; size: -; V: TRBV29-1; D: -; DNA: TGCAGCGTGACAGGTGCTAACTATGGCTACACCTTC; CDR3: CSVTGANYGYTF
J: TRBJ1-5; size: -; V: TRBV29-1; D: -; DNA: TGCAGCGTTGGGGATAGCAATCAGCCCCAGCATTTT; CDR3: CSVGDSNQPQHF
J: TRBJ2-5; size: -; V: TRBV11-2; D: -; DNA: TGTGCCAGCAGCCTGGACAGCGAAGAGACCCAGTACTTC; CDR3: CASSLDSEETQYF
J: TRBJ1-1; size: once; V: TRBV19; D: -; DNA: TGTGCCAGTAGTATTGGGAATGGTGGGTGGACTGAAGCTTTCTTT; CDR3: CASSIGNGGWTEAFF
J: TRBJ2-1; size: -; V: TRBV19; D: -; DNA: TGTGCCAGTAGTGTGACAGAAAGGTTCAATGAGCAGTTCTTC; CDR3: CASSVTERFNEQFF
J: TRBJ1-5; size: -; V: TRBV5-6; D: -; DNA: TGTGCCAGCAGCTTGGGGATGGCCGGACAGCCCAATCAGCCCCAGCATTTT; CDR3: CASSLGMAGQPNQPQHF
J: TRBJ2-3; size: -; V: TRBV6-4; D: TRBD2; DNA: TGTGCCAGCAGTGACCTGAGCGGGGGGGATGCAGATACGCAGTATTTT; CDR3: CASSDLSGGDADTQYF
J: TRBJ1-5; size: -; V: TRBV13; D: -; DNA: TGTGCCAGCAGCTTGGGTGCGGGGAGCAATCAGCCCCAGCATTTT; CDR3: CASSLGAGSNQPQHF
J: TRBJ1-6; size: few; V: TRBV5-4; D: -; DNA: TGTGCCAGCAGCTTACAGGAGAATAATTCACCCCTCCACTTT; CDR3: CASSLQENNSPLHF
J: TRBJ1-2; size: -; V: TRBV18; D: -; DNA: TGTGCCAGCTCACCCTCTGTCGGGGAGTGGGGCCCTAACTATGGCTACACCTTC; CDR3: CASSPSVGEWGPNYGYTF
J: TRBJ2-1; size: -; V: TRBV19; D: TRBD2; DNA: TGTGCCAGTAGTATAGTCTTAGCGGGGGGCGGGCAGTTCTTC; CDR3: CASSIVLAGGGQFF
J: TRBJ1-5; size: -; V: TRBV19; D: -; DNA: TGTGCCAGTAGAGACAGGTCTAGGGGAATTAGCAATCAGCCCCAGCATTTT; CDR3: CASRDRSRGISNQPQHF
J: TRBJ2-3; size: -; V: TRBV9; D: TRBD1; DNA: TGTGCCAGCAGCCTTCGACAGGGACGCGGAGATACGCAGTATTTT; CDR3: CASSLRQGRGDTQYF
J: TRBJ2-7; size: few; V: TRBV7-2; D: -; DNA: TGTGCCAGCAGCCAGGGGCCCCTCGAGCAGTACTTC; CDR3: CASSQGPLEQYF
J: TRBJ2-7; size: -; V: TRBV7-2; D: TRBD2; DNA: TGTGCCAGCAGCTTACACGGGGGGGCCGGAAGAAACGAGCAGTACTTC; CDR3: CASSLHGGAGRNEQYF
J: TRBJ2-3; size: -; V: TRBV27; D: -; DNA: TGTGCCAGCAGTTTAAGGGCAGGGGACACAGATACGCAGTATTTT; CDR3: CASSLRAGDTDTQYF
J: TRBJ2-7; size: -; V: TRBV10-3; D: TRBD1; DNA: TGTGCCATACAGGGGAGCTACGAGCAGTACTTC; CDR3: CAIQGSYEQYF
J: TRBJ2-1; size: -; V: TRBV7-6; D: TRBD1; DNA: TGTGCCAGCAGCTCCCAGGGGGACCCCTCCTACAATGAGCAGTTCTTC; CDR3: CASSSQGDPSYNEQFF
J: TRBJ2-4; size: -; V: TRBV23-1; D: TRBD1; DNA: TGCGCCAGCAGTCAACAGAACCAGGGGGCGAACATTCAGTACTTC; CDR3: CASSQQNQGANIQYF
J: TRBJ1-1; size: -; V: TRBV13; D: -; DNA: TGTGCCAGCAGCTTAGAGGGAGCGAACACTGAAGCTTTCTTT; CDR3: CASSLEGANTEAFF
J: TRBJ1-1; size: -; V: TRBV7-9; D: -; DNA: TGTGCCAGCAGCTTAGGGGGACTTGAAGCTTTCTTT; CDR3: CASSLGGLEAFF
J: TRBJ1-1; size: -; V: TRBV5-6; D: TRBD1; DNA: TGTGCCAGCAGCTTGGTGGACAGGCAGAACACTGAAGCTTTCTTT; CDR3: CASSLVDRQNTEAFF
J: TRBJ1-1; size: -; V: TRBV4-1; D: -; DNA: TGCGCCAGCAGCCTCGGACCGAACACTGAAGCTTTCTTT; CDR3: CASSLGPNTEAFF